The entry that follows covers one TCR beta chain sequence. The V gene lost 2 bases and the J gene lost 4 bases, with 9 bases spanning the gap. Per germline, CDR1 MNHEY and CDR2 SVGAGI. CDR3 length equals 13 residues. Assay used: immunoSEQ multiplex PCR; TCRdb lists only in-frame clones, some missing. The table has 25,000 to 40,000 clones, roughly 90% seen once. The data are from a study of PD-1 and CTLA-4 blockade in melanoma. The starting material was CD8+ T cells from peripheral blood, obtained from a patient given anti-PD-1 treatment. This clonotype was sampled from a human donor with melanoma. V usage is TRBV6-5 and J usage is TRBJ2-7; D possibly corresponds to TRBD1 (5 bases). CDR3 bases: TGTGCCAGCAGTTACGGGGCAATATACGAGCAGTACTTC. Residues: CASSYGAIYEQYF.